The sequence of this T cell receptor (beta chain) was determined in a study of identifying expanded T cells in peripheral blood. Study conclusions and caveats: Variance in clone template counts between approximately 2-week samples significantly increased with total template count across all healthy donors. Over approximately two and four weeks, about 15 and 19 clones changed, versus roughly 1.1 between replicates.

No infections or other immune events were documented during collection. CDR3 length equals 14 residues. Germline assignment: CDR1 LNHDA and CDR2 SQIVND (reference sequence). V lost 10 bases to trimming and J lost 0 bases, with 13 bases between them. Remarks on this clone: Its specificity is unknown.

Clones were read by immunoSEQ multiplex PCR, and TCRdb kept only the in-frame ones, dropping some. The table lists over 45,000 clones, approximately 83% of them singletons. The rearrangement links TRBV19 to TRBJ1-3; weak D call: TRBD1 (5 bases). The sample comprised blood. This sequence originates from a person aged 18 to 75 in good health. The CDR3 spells CATRGLSSGNTIYF. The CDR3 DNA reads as TGTGCCACTAGGGGACTGAGCTCTGGAAACACCATATATTTT.